The 22 T cell receptor beta chains presented below share a single source sample, sequenced in a study of Ad26.COV2.S vaccination and SARS-CoV-2 variants. The treatment here: roughly 20 received Ad26.COV2.S at low or high dose, single or two shots; roughly 5 received placebo; per-sample allocation not given. It was on day 63 after the first vaccine or placebo injection that samples were taken. Sequencing was performed with immunoSEQ multiplex PCR; in TCRdb, only in-frame clones are kept and a portion is missing. The sample gives approximately 500,000 clones, around 88% of which show up once; over 10% is in the top ten. The sequencing used peripheral blood, collected in a trial of Ad26.COV2.S vaccine versus placebo. The receptors here all came from a person between 18 and 65 years old who received the Ad26.COV2.S COVID-19 vaccine or a placebo.

The chain joins TRBV7-2 to TRBJ1-3; D remains unclear. Germline-derived CDR1 and CDR2 are SGHTA and FQGNSA. The CDR3 length is 15 residues. V was pared by 4 bases and J by 0 bases, with 10 bases between. The CDR3 reads CASSSKAGSGNTIYF. The DNA for the CDR3 is TGTGCCAGCAGCTCGAAGGCGGGCTCTGGAAACACCATATATTTT.

The rearrangement joins TRBV24-1 to TRBJ1-2; D not resolved. Trimming took off 2 bases at V and 5 bases at J, with 5 bases between the two ends. This CDR3 contains 12 residues. CDR1 and CDR2 from the germline V gene are KGHDR and SFDVKD. The CDR3 loop is CATSDYLYGYTF. DNA of the CDR3: TGTGCCACCAGTGATTATCTATATGGCTACACCTTC.

This clone occurred once. The rearrangement uses TRBV2 and TRBJ1-1; D gene uncertain. The CDR3 consists of 12 residues. Deletions cut 10 bases from V and 6 bases from J, with 15 bases between. Looked up from germline, CDR1 is SNHLY and CDR2 is FYNNEI. CDR3 sequence: CATAGGLAEAFF. DNA for the CDR3: TGTGCCACAGCCGGTGGCTTGGCTGAAGCTTTCTTT.

This clone was counted only a few times. This rearrangement joins TRBV5-1 to TRBJ1-6; unclear D gene. Germline assignment: CDR1 SGHRS and CDR2 YFSETQ. V was shortened by 0 bases and J by 5 bases, with 9 bases between the two germline ends. This CDR3 comprises 15 residues. CDR3 DNA: TGCGCCAGCAGCTTGGAGCGGGGTCATAATTCACCCCTCCACTTT. It is translated as CASSLERGHNSPLHF.

The V gene is TRBV7-2, the J gene TRBJ2-1; TRBD2 aligns across 11 bases. The CDR3 totals 18 residues. Unmatched junction bases numbered 9, after V lost 2 bases and J lost 3 bases. The germline V gene has CDR1 SGHTA and CDR2 FQGNSA. This chain's CDR3 is CASSLNSGRASYYNEQFF. Written as DNA, the CDR3 is TGTGCCAGCAGCTTAAATAGCGGGAGGGCCTCATACTACAATGAGCAGTTCTTC.

This chain uses TRBV6-5 with TRBJ2-1; D is perhaps TRBD1 (5 bases). CDR1 is MNHEY, CDR2 SVGAGI, per germline. Trimming removed 4 bases at V and 9 bases at J, with 16 bases between. This CDR3 is 14 amino acids long. DNA of the CDR3: TGTGCCAGCAGTTTAAAGGCGAGAAGGGGTGAGCAGTTCTTC. Residues: CASSLKARRGEQFF.

The chain combines TRBV4-2 with TRBJ2-4; 15 bases map to TRBD2. Germline-derived CDR1 and CDR2 are LGHNA and YNFKEQ. V trimming: 2 bases; J trimming: 15 bases; junction bases outside the gene matches: 8. CDR3 length equals 15 residues. The CDR3 sequence is CASSQLRTSGRVWYF. In DNA, the CDR3 is TGTGCCAGCAGCCAACTCCGGACTAGCGGGAGGGTATGGTACTTC.

J is TRBJ2-1 and V is TRBV3-1 (or the pseudogene TRBV3-2); D not resolved. The CDR3 is made up of 14 amino acids. V was trimmed by 1 base and J by 9 bases, leaving 13 bases between them. Germline CDR1 is LGHDT and CDR2 is YNNKEL (reference sequence). The CDR3 here is CASSQGAWSAEQFF. For the CDR3, the DNA is TGTGCCAGCAGCCAAGGAGCCTGGTCTGCTGAGCAGTTCTTC.

The CDR3 here is CASRVIAGGELFF. CDR3 bases: TGTGCCAGCAGGGTAATAGCGGGCGGGGAGCTGTTTTTT. This chain connects TRBV6-5 to TRBJ2-2; 7 bases are shared with TRBD2. This CDR3 is 13 amino acids long. Germline V gene data show CDR1 as MNHEY and CDR2 as SVGAGI. With 6 bases clipped from V and 7 bases from J, the junction kept 5 bases outside the gene matches.

This chain connects TRBV7-3 to TRBJ2-1; TRBD2 agrees at 11 bases. The germline CDR1 and CDR2 sequences are SGHTA and FQGTGA. This CDR3 has 15 amino acids. Trimming removed 5 bases from V and 10 bases from J; junction bases left unmatched: 10. The DNA of the CDR3 is TGTGCCAGCAGCCTCCAGACTAGCGGGATAGGAGAGCAGTTCTTC. Protein sequence: CASSLQTSGIGEQFF.

The chain is built from TRBV30 and TRBJ1-2, with D possibly being TRBD1 (5 bases). Deletions cut 1 base from V and 7 bases from J, with 16 bases between. Per the germline V gene, CDR1 is GTSNPN and CDR2 is SVGIG (reference sequence). This CDR3 comprises 14 residues. DNA for the CDR3: TGTGCCTGGAGTGAGGGACTTACCTCTATTGGCTACACCTTC. It encodes CAWSEGLTSIGYTF.

V usage is TRBV28 and J usage is TRBJ2-7; D is ambiguous. Trimming cost V 2 bases and J 3 bases, with 11 bases left between them. The CDR3 extends over 14 amino acids. Germline CDR1 and CDR2: MDHEN and SYDVKM. CDR3 amino acids: CASSLGRPDYEQYF. In DNA, the CDR3 is TGTGCCAGCAGTTTAGGCAGACCTGACTACGAGCAGTACTTC.

J is TRBJ2-7 and V is TRBV29-1, with 10 bases fitting TRBD2. This CDR3 comprises 15 residues. V was clipped by 7 bases and J by 9 bases; unmatched bases: 18. Looked up from germline, CDR1 is SQVTM and CDR2 is ANQGSEA. CDR3 loop: CSAGGSASGSQGQYF. The DNA for the CDR3 is TGCAGCGCCGGGGGGTCGGCTAGCGGGAGCCAGGGGCAGTACTTC.

V usage is TRBV7-9 and J usage is TRBJ1-2, with a weak D call TRBD1 (6 bases). CDR1 is SEHNR, CDR2 FQNEAQ, per germline (reference sequence). Deletions cut 0 bases from V and 13 bases from J, with 18 bases between. This CDR3 contains 14 residues. CDR3 sequence reads: CASSLAGGGQSSTF. CDR3 coding DNA: TGTGCCAGCAGCTTAGCCGGCGGGGGCCAAAGTAGCACCTTC.

The gene calls are TRBV6-2 or TRBV6-3 and TRBJ2-7, with TRBD2 as a possible D gene (5 bases). Germline V gene sequence: CDR1 MNHEY, CDR2 SVGEGT. The CDR3 totals 14 residues. Trimming left V 2 bases short and J 6 bases short, with 14 bases between. CDR3 region: CASSYGSLVGEQYF. DNA for the CDR3: TGTGCCAGCAGTTACGGGAGTCTGGTAGGCGAGCAGTACTTC.

J is TRBJ2-2 and V is TRBV30, with 16 positions matching TRBD2. The CDR3 is 17 amino acids. Germline V lookup: CDR1 GTSNPN, CDR2 SVGIG (reference sequence). J was trimmed by 4 bases and V by 4 bases; bases with no gene match: 6. CDR3 DNA sequence: TGTGCCTGGAATCCGGGACTAGCGGGAGGGAGCACCGGGGAGCTGTTTTTT. It translates to CAWNPGLAGGSTGELFF.

This clone came up a few times. This sequence joins TRBV11-2 and TRBJ1-1; D may be TRBD1 (5 bases). The ends were cut back, 1 base at V and 9 bases at J, with 15 bases in the middle. The CDR3 runs to 14 residues. Germline V gene data show CDR1 as SGHAT and CDR2 as FQNNGV. CDR3 sequence: CASSLGRGKLQAFF. The CDR3 bases are TGTGCCAGCAGCTTAGGACGGGGGAAACTCCAAGCTTTCTTT.

The CDR3 DNA reads as TGCGCCAGCAGCCAAGATGCTCCAGGGAGGACCTATGGCTACACCTTC. This gives the protein CASSQDAPGRTYGYTF. The rearrangement links TRBV4-3 to TRBJ1-2; D possibly corresponds to TRBD1 (5 bases). Trimming stripped 0 bases from V and 4 bases from J, with 15 bases between. The CDR3 spans 16 residues. Germline V lookup: CDR1 LGHNA, CDR2 YSLEER.

V usage is TRBV6-6 and J usage is TRBJ2-7, with 10 bases fitting TRBD1. V lost 5 bases, J lost 6 bases, and 19 bases stayed unmatched. Germline loops: CDR1 MNHNY, CDR2 SVGAGI (reference sequence). This CDR3 has 18 amino acids. CDR3 loop: CASSPDLTGGAGGTEQYF. The CDR3 coding sequence is TGTGCCAGCAGTCCTGACCTGACAGGGGGCGCCGGTGGGACCGAGCAGTACTTC.

This chain links TRBV7-2 with TRBJ2-1; no clear D. The V and J ends lost 3 bases and 4 bases respectively, with 7 bases between them. The CDR3 sequence is 13 residues long. The germline V gene has CDR1 SGHTA and CDR2 FQGNSA. CDR3 sequence (DNA): TGTGCCAGCAGCTTCGGGCGTTACAATGAGCAGTTCTTC. This codes for CASSFGRYNEQFF.

In nucleotides, the CDR3 is TGTGCCAGTAGTGCGTACCGGGAGAACACTGAAGCTTTCTTT. This sequence encodes CASSAYRENTEAFF. The V and J genes are TRBV19 and TRBJ1-1, with unresolved D. Germline V CDR1 and CDR2: LNHDA, SQIVND (reference sequence). Between the trimmed V and J ends, which lost 5 bases and 1 base, there was a span of 11 bases. The CDR3 extends over 14 amino acids.

As concerns this clone: A junction end diverges from the germline sequence, so it may reflect a read error. The V call is TRBV5-3, the J call TRBJ2-5, with 10 bases lining up with TRBD1. TRBV5-3 belongs to the ORF category, with a function that is uncertain. CDR3 length: 12 amino acids. This chain's CDR3 is CARPPFTGTGDF. The CDR3 nucleotides read TGTGCCAGACCCCCATTCACCGGGACAGGGGACTTC.